A single sample gave rise to the 30 T cell receptor beta chains below, sequenced in a study of shared clonotypes between healthy human individuals. TCRdb keeps only in-frame clones here, not all; method: immunoSEQ multiplex PCR. This sample yields approximately 720,000 clones, of which about two thirds are seen a single time; around 1.8% belongs to the top ten. Material for sequencing was memory CD4+ T cells sorted from blood. Indicated subset: CD45RA-negative fraction. Receptor source: a woman aged 30 to 39 in good health.

This clone appeared once. The chain employs TRBV7-9 and TRBJ2-7; 9 nucleotides agree with TRBD2. V was pared by 4 bases and J by 7 bases, with 14 bases of the junction left unmatched. Germline V gene lookup returns CDR1 SEHNR and CDR2 FQNEAQ (reference sequence). The length of the CDR3 is 16 residues. The CDR3, as DNA: TGTGCCAGCAGCTCCCGGTTAGTTAGCGGGAGCGGTGAGCAGTACTTC. It codes for CASSSRLVSGSGEQYF. Using reference TRBV7-9 and TRBJ2-7 for the parts outside the CDR3, the full variable domain is DTGVSQNPRHKITKRGQNVTFRCDPISEHNRLYWYRQTLGQGPEFLTYFQNEAQLEKSRLLSDRFSAERPKGSFSTLEIQRTEQGDSAMYLCASSSRLVSGSGEQYFGPGTRLTVT.

The rearrangement joins TRBV12-5 to TRBJ1-1; weak D call: TRBD1 (5 bases). With 6 bases removed from V and 5 bases from J, the gap between germline ends came to 31 bases. CDR3 size: 19 residues. Germline loops: CDR1 LGHNT, CDR2 FRNRAP. CDR3 nucleotides: TGTGCTAGTGGAAAATACGCAGGAGGCCGGATTCGGGGGAGAACTGAAGCTTTCTTT. It codes for CASGKYAGGRIRGRTEAFF.

The genes are TRBV19 and TRBJ1-1; D is possibly TRBD1 (5 bases). This CDR3 comprises 13 residues. The V end was cut by 7 bases, the J end by 4 bases, with 13 bases between. The germline gives CDR1 LNHDA, CDR2 SQIVND (reference sequence). CDR3 protein: CASTATRGTEAFF. In DNA form, the CDR3 reads TGTGCCAGTACCGCAACTAGGGGCACTGAAGCTTTCTTT.

This clone was picked up a small number of times. This chain uses TRBV2 with TRBJ1-4; unclear D gene. Germline lookup yields CDR1 SNHLY and CDR2 FYNNEI. The ends were cut back, 7 bases at V and 4 bases at J, with 10 bases in the middle. The CDR3 contains 13 residues. This chain's CDR3 is CASTMGYNEKLFF. The CDR3 coding sequence is TGTGCCAGCACTATGGGGTATAATGAAAAACTGTTTTTT.

V and J are TRBV10-3 and TRBJ2-3; 7 bases agree with TRBD2. V lost 3 bases to trimming and J lost 4 bases; unmatched junction nucleotides: 7. This CDR3 has 15 amino acids. Germline CDR1 ENHRY, CDR2 SYGVKD. CDR3 residues: CAISDSRTRSDTQYF. DNA of the CDR3: TGTGCCATCAGTGACTCTAGGACTAGGTCAGATACGCAGTATTTT.

The chain is built from TRBV6-5 and TRBJ1-5; D not certain. In germline, CDR1 is MNHEY, CDR2 SVGAGI. The V end lost 2 bases, the J end lost 7 bases, and 9 bases lay between the germline ends. This CDR3 is 13 amino acids long. The CDR3 DNA reads TGTGCCAGCAGTTACCGTTCAGGACAGCCCCAGCATTTT. It translates to CASSYRSGQPQHF.

V gene TRBV18 combines with J gene TRBJ1-5; tentatively, D is TRBD1 (5 bases). The CDR3 sequence is 15 residues long. The germline gives CDR1 KGHSH, CDR2 LQKENI. The V gene lost 5 bases and the J gene lost 5 bases, with 16 bases spanning the gap. The CDR3 is CASSASGVMDQPQHF. CDR3 DNA sequence: TGTGCCAGCTCAGCATCGGGGGTAATGGATCAGCCCCAGCATTTT. The entire variable domain, with the rest obtained from reference TRBV18 and TRBJ1-5, is as follows: NAGVMQNPRHLVRRRGQEARLRCSPMKGHSHVYWYRQLPEEGLKFMVYLQKENIIDESGMPKERFSAEFPKEGPSILRIQQVVRGDSAAYFCASSASGVMDQPQHFGDGTRLSIL.

The rearrangement joins TRBV30 to TRBJ1-1, with D possibly matching TRBD1 (5 bases). Germline V CDR1 and CDR2: GTSNPN, SVGIG (reference sequence). With 0 bases removed from V and 5 bases from J, the gap between germline ends came to 7 bases. CDR3 length: 12 amino acids. The DNA of the CDR3 is TGTGCCTGGAGTGTAGGGGAGACTGAAGCTTTCTTT. As protein: CAWSVGETEAFF.

The gene calls are TRBV2 and TRBJ1-5; the D is unclear. V shed 6 bases and J shed 3 bases, with 12 bases lying between them. Germline V gene lookup returns CDR1 SNHLY and CDR2 FYNNEI. This CDR3 has 14 residues. CDR3 in amino acids: CASSLGGPNQPQHF. In DNA form, the CDR3 reads TGTGCCAGCAGCCTAGGTGGCCCCAATCAGCCCCAGCATTTT.

The V and J genes are TRBV27 and TRBJ2-7; the D gene could be TRBD1 or TRBD2 (5 bases each). This CDR3 has 15 residues. V was trimmed by 5 bases and J by 2 bases, leaving 16 bases between them. Per germline, CDR1 MNHEY and CDR2 SMNVEV (reference sequence). CDR3 sequence: CASSAGLMGAYEQYF. CDR3 nucleotide sequence: TGTGCCAGCAGTGCCGGACTCATGGGGGCCTACGAGCAGTACTTC.

This clone was found many times. Other DNA sequences of this sample code for an identical CDR3. The chain employs TRBV28 and TRBJ1-3, with 9 bases aligning to TRBD1. The CDR3 runs to 15 residues. V lost 4 bases and J lost 3; bases outside the gene matches: 4. Germline CDR1 reads MDHEN; CDR2 reads SYDVKM. The chain's CDR3 is CASSSGQGDGNTIYF. CDR3 nucleotides: TGTGCCAGCAGTTCGGGACAGGGAGATGGAAACACCATATATTTT.

The chain links TRBV28 to TRBJ1-4, with D hard to call. Trimming took 7 bases from V and 8 from J, leaving 17 bases between them. This CDR3 has 14 residues. Per germline, CDR1 MDHEN and CDR2 SYDVKM. The CDR3 DNA follows: TGTGCCAGCAACTGGCAAGGGAGCGGAGAAAAACTGTTTTTT. As protein: CASNWQGSGEKLFF.

This chain connects TRBV10-2 to TRBJ2-7, with TRBD2 identical over 7 bases. The CDR3 length is 12 residues. Trimming removed 3 bases from V and 6 bases from J; junction bases left unmatched: 2. CDR1 WSHSY and CDR2 SAAADI come from the germline V gene. This chain's CDR3 is CASSELASEQYF. For the CDR3, the DNA is TGCGCCAGCAGTGAACTAGCGAGCGAGCAGTACTTC.

The chain carries TRBV5-1 and TRBJ1-3; D ambiguous. With 0 bases removed from V and 4 bases from J, the gap between germline ends came to 11 bases. This CDR3 is 15 amino acids long. The V gene's germline CDR1 is SGHRS and CDR2 YFSETQ. This chain's CDR3 is CASSLDPGAGNTIYF. The CDR3 DNA is TGCGCCAGCAGCTTGGATCCAGGTGCCGGAAACACCATATATTTT.

The chain uses TRBV28 and TRBJ1-2; D ambiguous. Germline CDR1 MDHEN, CDR2 SYDVKM. CDR3 length: 15 residues. Deletions cut 4 bases from V and 4 bases from J, with 16 bases between. CDR3 residues: CASSSYSVGGYGYTF. CDR3 DNA sequence: TGTGCCAGCAGTTCATACTCAGTGGGCGGCTATGGCTACACCTTC.

This clone was recorded a few times. Other nucleotide sequences in the sample specify the same CDR3. The rearrangement uses TRBV5-1 and TRBJ1-5; the match to TRBD1 covers 7 bases. V trimming: 0 bases; J trimming: 4 bases; junction bases outside the gene matches: 4. This CDR3 contains 15 residues. From germline, CDR1 is SGHRS and CDR2 YFSETQ. The CDR3 DNA follows: TGCGCCAGCAGCTTGGAGGGGGCCGGAAATCAGCCCCAGCATTTT. Translation gives CASSLEGAGNQPQHF.

This clone showed up just a few times. The V call is TRBV28, the J call TRBJ2-7, with a weak D call TRBD2 (5 bases). V dropped 6 bases and J dropped 4 bases, with 13 bases sitting between them. Looked up from germline, CDR1 is MDHEN and CDR2 is SYDVKM. The CDR3 is 13 residues long. CDR3: CASRLESTYEQYF. CDR3 coding DNA: TGTGCCAGCAGACTAGAGTCGACATACGAGCAGTACTTC.

This clone occurred a few times. V gene TRBV21-1 combines with J gene TRBJ1-5. TRBV21-1 corresponds to a pseudogene. The CDR3 spans 16 residues. CDR3 residues: CASSKVAGPINQPQHF. The CDR3 DNA is TGTGCCAGCAGCAAAGTTGCGGGGCCCATCAATCAGCCCCAGCATTTT.

The chain employs TRBV7-8 and TRBJ1-1; D unresolved. The V gene's germline CDR1 is SGHVS and CDR2 FQNEAQ. The CDR3 has 13 amino acids. V lost 1 base and J 3 bases, leaving 6 bases between the germline ends. The CDR3 coding sequence is TGTGCCAGCAGCTTAGTTCAGGACACTGAAGCTTTCTTT. The encoded protein is CASSLVQDTEAFF.

The chain uses TRBV6-6 and TRBJ2-2; 7 bases agree with TRBD1. V lost 4 bases to trimming and J lost 2 bases; unmatched junction nucleotides: 4. The CDR3 contains 15 residues. CDR1 MNHNY and CDR2 SVGAGI come from the germline V gene (reference sequence). CDR3 amino acids: CASSLTGHNTGELFF. DNA of the CDR3: TGTGCCAGCAGTTTGACAGGGCACAACACCGGGGAGCTGTTTTTT.

The V and J genes are TRBV14 and TRBJ2-2; the match to TRBD2 covers 9 bases. Per germline, CDR1 SGHDN and CDR2 FVKESK. This CDR3 is built from 14 residues. Trimming took 6 bases from V and 2 from J; bases not matched to a gene: 1. CDR3 coding DNA: TGTGCCAGCAGGACTAGCGGTAACACCGGGGAGCTGTTTTTT. Translated: CASRTSGNTGELFF.

The V call is TRBV6-1, the J call TRBJ2-7, with a possible D match to TRBD2 (6 bases). Germline V gives CDR1 MNHNS, CDR2 SASEGT. The CDR3 has 15 residues. The V end was cut by 6 bases, the J end by 3 bases, with 18 bases between. CDR3 DNA: TGTGCCAGCAGCGGCCCTTGGGAGGCCGTCTACGAGCAGTACTTC. This sequence encodes CASSGPWEAVYEQYF.

The V and J genes are TRBV29-1 and TRBJ1-1; D is perhaps TRBD1 (6 bases). Deletions cut 6 bases from V and 6 bases from J, with 14 bases between. The CDR3 spans 12 residues. Germline CDR1 is SQVTM and CDR2 is ANQGSEA. The CDR3 DNA reads as TGCAGCGTGGCCAGGGGTGCCGCTGAAGCTTTCTTT. It yields the protein CSVARGAAEAFF.

V and J are TRBV19 and TRBJ1-1; the match to TRBD1 covers 8 bases. Germline values: CDR1 LNHDA, CDR2 SQIVND (reference sequence). The CDR3 covers 15 residues. V gave up 5 bases and J gave up 4 bases; unmatched junction bases: 9. The CDR3 DNA reads TGTGCCAGTAGTCTCCACAGGGGGTCAGGCACTGAAGCTTTCTTT. It codes for CASSLHRGSGTEAFF.

V usage is TRBV6-4 and J usage is TRBJ2-1; a weak D match, TRBD2 (6 bases). The V and J ends lost 4 bases and 8 bases respectively, with 12 bases between them. Germline V gene sequence: CDR1 MRHNA, CDR2 SNTAGT. The CDR3 spans 13 residues. DNA for the CDR3: TGTGCCAGCAGTGCGACTAGTTTCGATGAGCAGTTCTTC. Protein product: CASSATSFDEQFF.

This clone was detected only a few times. The chain joins TRBV20-1 to TRBJ2-4; D is unclear. The CDR3 loop spans 11 amino acids. Trimming stripped 3 bases from V and 7 bases from J, with 7 bases between. In germline, CDR1 is DFQATT, CDR2 SNEGSKA (reference sequence). The CDR3 reads CSASLWNIQYF. In nucleotides, the CDR3 is TGCAGTGCTAGTTTGTGGAACATTCAGTACTTC.

V usage is TRBV28 and J usage is TRBJ1-5; TRBD1 is a possible D gene (5 bases). The CDR3 sequence is 13 residues long. Germline V gene lookup returns CDR1 MDHEN and CDR2 SYDVKM. The ends were cut back, 5 bases at V and 7 bases at J, with 12 bases in the middle. The CDR3 is CASSVGPRQPQHF. CDR3 DNA sequence: TGTGCCAGCAGTGTGGGGCCCAGGCAGCCCCAGCATTTT. Using reference TRBV28 and TRBJ1-5 for the parts outside the CDR3, the full variable domain is DVKVTQSSRYLVKRTGEKVFLECVQDMDHENMFWYRQDPGLGLRLIYFSYDVKMKEKGDIPEGYSVSREKKERFSLILESASTNQTSMYLCASSVGPRQPQHFGDGTRLSIL.

This clone was counted a few times. This chain joins TRBV2 and TRBJ1-2, with 8 bases lining up with TRBD1. CDR3 length: 15 amino acids. The V and J ends lost 4 bases and 2 bases, in that order; junction bases with no gene match: 6. Germline-derived CDR1 and CDR2 are SNHLY and FYNNEI. The CDR3 region has the DNA TGTGCCAGCAGTGCGTCGGGACAGGCGAACTATGGCTACACCTTC. This gives the protein CASSASGQANYGYTF.

On this clone itself: An end of the junction does not agree with germline; a read error may underlie this. The rearrangement uses TRBV2 and TRBJ2-1; 10 nucleotides align to TRBD1. This CDR3 has 11 amino acids. Germline V gives CDR1 SNHLY, CDR2 FYNNEI. The CDR3 reads CASNEDRGRFF. In DNA, the CDR3 is TGTGCCAGCAATGAAGACAGGGGGCGCTTCTTC. Using reference TRBV2 and TRBJ2-1 for the parts outside the CDR3, the full variable domain is EPEVTQTPSHQVTQMGQEVILRCVPISNHLYFYWYRQILGQKVEFLVSFYNNEISEKSEIFDDQFSVERPDGSNFTLKIRSTKLEDSAMYFCASNEDRGRFFGPGTRLTVL.

The genes are TRBV19 and TRBJ2-7; D tentatively fits TRBD1 or TRBD2 (6 bases each). V gave up 3 bases and J gave up 2 bases, with 14 bases separating them. The CDR3 runs to 15 residues. Germline V gives CDR1 LNHDA, CDR2 SQIVND (reference sequence). CDR3 amino acids: CASSIRGGPTYEQYF. The CDR3 DNA reads TGTGCCAGTAGTATCCGAGGGGGGCCAACCTACGAGCAGTACTTC. The variable domain in full, with the rest retrieved from reference TRBV19 and TRBJ2-7, is DGGITQSPKYLFRKEGQNVTLSCEQNLNHDAMYWYRQDPGQGLRLIYYSQIVNDFQKGDIAEGYSVSREKKESFPLTVTSAQKNPTAFYLCASSIRGGPTYEQYFGPGTRLTVT.